A selection of T cell receptor beta chains follows, all from one sample in a study of blood T cell repertoires in COVID-19. Repertoires were generated with immunoSEQ multiplex PCR, while TCRdb's copy carries only in-frame clones and drops some. The data hold some 190,000 clones, with around 80% observed a single time. The sequencing input was PBMCs or T cells enriched from blood (not recorded which). The receptor set was obtained from a man in his 60s who had been exposed to COVID-19. Both conserved end residues are part of each CDR3. A D gene is named only where the DNA matches it firmly. Part of the rows lack a size; the others show once, few, many or a class for expanded clones.

J gene: TRBJ1-4; D gene: TRBD1; V gene: TRBV12-5; clone size: NA; CDR3 DNA: TGTGCTAGTGGTTTGGGACAGGGCGCAACTAATGAAAAACTGTTTTTT; CDR3 protein: CASGLGQGATNEKLFF
J gene: TRBJ2-3; D gene: TRBD1; V gene: TRBV24-1; clone size: NA; CDR3 DNA: TGTGCCACCAGTGTTCAGGGGGCGCCGGCTAGCGGCACAGATACGCAGTATTTT; CDR3 protein: CATSVQGAPASGTDTQYF
J gene: TRBJ2-7; D gene: TRBD1; V gene: TRBV7-2; clone size: many; CDR3 DNA: TGTGCCAGCAGCTTAGGGACAGGGGAGCAGTACTTC; CDR3 protein: CASSLGTGEQYF
J gene: TRBJ1-1; D gene: TRBD1; V gene: TRBV7-2; clone size: NA; CDR3 DNA: TGTGCCAGCGGACGGGACAGGATGAACACTGAAGCTTTCTTT; CDR3 protein: CASGRDRMNTEAFF
J gene: TRBJ2-5; D gene: TRBD1; V gene: TRBV5-1; clone size: NA; CDR3 DNA: TGCGCCAGCAGCCAGGGACAGGGGATGGGTGGGGAGACCCAGTACTTC; CDR3 protein: CASSQGQGMGGETQYF
J gene: TRBJ2-1; D gene: TRBD1; V gene: TRBV27; clone size: once; CDR3 DNA: TGTGCCAGCAGTTTAGCGGACAGGGGAGGGGATGAGCAGTTCTTC; CDR3 protein: CASSLADRGGDEQFF
J gene: TRBJ2-2; D gene: TRBD2; V gene: TRBV5-4; clone size: NA; CDR3 DNA: TGTGCCAGCAGCTTGGCGGCTAGCGGGAAGTCCGGGGAGCTGTTTTTT; CDR3 protein: CASSLAASGKSGELFF
J gene: TRBJ2-6; D gene: TRBD2; V gene: TRBV7-3; clone size: once; CDR3 DNA: TGTGCCAGCAGCTTAATAGCGGGCTCGAGGGGTTCATCTGCAACTGGGGCCAACGTCCTGACTTTC; CDR3 protein: CASSLIAGSRGSSATGANVLTF
J gene: TRBJ1-5; D gene: NA; V gene: TRBV24-1; clone size: many; CDR3 DNA: TGTGCCACCAGTGAAGGGACTATGGGTCAGCCCCAGCATTTT; CDR3 protein: CATSEGTMGQPQHF
J gene: TRBJ2-2; D gene: NA; V gene: TRBV4-3; clone size: NA; CDR3 DNA: TGCGCCAGCAGCTCGGGACTGGCCCCGAACACCGGGGAGCTGTTTTTT; CDR3 protein: CASSSGLAPNTGELFF
J gene: TRBJ1-5; D gene: TRBD1; V gene: TRBV19; clone size: NA; CDR3 DNA: TGTGCCAGTAGTATAGGGACAGGGGGCTCGTATCAGCCCCAGCATTTT; CDR3 protein: CASSIGTGGSYQPQHF
J gene: TRBJ1-3; D gene: NA; V gene: TRBV3-1/TRBV3-2; clone size: NA; CDR3 DNA: TGTGCCAGCAGTAAAGGGGGACACACCATATATTTT; CDR3 protein: CASSKGGHTIYF
J gene: TRBJ2-1; D gene: TRBD2; V gene: TRBV30; clone size: NA; CDR3 DNA: TGTGCCTGGAGTGCCCAACTAGCGCTTGAGCAGTTCTTC; CDR3 protein: CAWSAQLALEQFF
J gene: TRBJ2-1; D gene: TRBD2; V gene: TRBV9; clone size: few; CDR3 DNA: TGTGCCAGCAGCGACGGGACTAGCGGGAGGGGCTACAATGAGCAGTTCTTC; CDR3 protein: CASSDGTSGRGYNEQFF
J gene: TRBJ2-1; D gene: NA; V gene: TRBV6-5; clone size: NA; CDR3 DNA: TGTGCCAGTTCCCCCACAGGGAGCGGGCAGTTCTTC; CDR3 protein: CASSPTGSGQFF
J gene: TRBJ2-1; D gene: TRBD2; V gene: TRBV11-2; clone size: few; CDR3 DNA: TGTGCCAGCAGCTTAGGATCGGGCGGGAGGGGGACCTACAATGAGCAGTTCTTC; CDR3 protein: CASSLGSGGRGTYNEQFF
J gene: TRBJ2-1; D gene: TRBD2; V gene: TRBV30; clone size: once; CDR3 DNA: TGTGCCTACGACGCAACGGGAGGGGCTGTTGAGCAGTTCTTC; CDR3 protein: CAYDATGGAVEQFF
J gene: TRBJ1-1; D gene: NA; V gene: TRBV30; clone size: NA; CDR3 DNA: TGTGCCTGGAGGGAAAAATACCGGGGCGGAGGGGCTTTCTTT; CDR3 protein: CAWREKYRGGGAFF
J gene: TRBJ1-2; D gene: NA; V gene: TRBV7-9; clone size: NA; CDR3 DNA: TGTGCCAGCAGCTTCGCGGGGGGGGACGGCTACACCTTC; CDR3 protein: CASSFAGGDGYTF
J gene: TRBJ2-3; D gene: TRBD1; V gene: TRBV6-5; clone size: NA; CDR3 DNA: TGTGCCAGCAGTTCGCAGGGGGCTAACACAGATACGCAGTATTTT; CDR3 protein: CASSSQGANTDTQYF